Sequencing of this T cell receptor beta chain was carried out in a study of cytomegalovirus exposure and HLA in healthy donors. PCR used 60 Vbeta primers and 13 Jbeta primers. Original handling: As a later analysis found, there were around 86 million unique TCR beta chains, of which roughly 11 million were shared. Produced via immunoSEQ multiplex PCR; TCRdb's table is partial and in-frame only. The V and J calls and clone size are taken from that table; D and trimming were inferred from the DNA. This repertoire comprises roughly 200,000 clones; its ten largest clones make up 0.9% to 1.4%. The germline CDR1 and CDR2 sequences are SGHRS and YFSETQ. J gave up 1 base and V 5 bases, and 4 bases lay outside the gene matches. The CDR3 is made up of 15 amino acids. Concerning this clone itself: The antigen remains unidentified.

Study results and caveats: Later work showed greater clonal expansion in HLA-associated TCR beta chains than in equally common others. A cluster of highly shared sequence variants was likely a sequencing artifact.

Sequencing was carried out using PBMCs. The rearrangement joins TRBV5-1 to TRBJ2-2; TRBD2 matches at 8 bases. The source is a girl aged 2 to 9 in good health and CMV-seropositive. The CDR3 DNA sequence: TGCGCCAGCAGGGTACTAGCGGAGAACACCGGGGAGCTGTTTTTT. Its protein product is CASRVLAENTGELFF.